Listed below are T cell receptor beta chains from one sample, sequenced in a study of cytomegalovirus exposure and HLA in healthy donors. Profiled with immunoSEQ multiplex PCR; TCRdb holds only in-frame clones, not every one. This sample has 200,000 to 250,000 clones, with 76% found just once. Material for sequencing was PBMCs. Receptors originate from a man younger than 35 in good health and CMV-seronegative. Both conserved end residues are part of each CDR3. The D gene is left open where the match is weak. Clone size, where shown, is once, few, many, or a class for clones that have expanded.

J gene: TRBJ2-1; D gene: TRBD2; V gene: TRBV7-9; clone size: NA; CDR3 DNA: TGTGCCAGCAGGCGGGGGCTAGCGGGATTAAATGAGCAGTTCTTC; CDR3 protein: CASRRGLAGLNEQFF
J gene: TRBJ2-5; D gene: NA; V gene: TRBV5-1; clone size: NA; CDR3 DNA: TGCGCCAGCAGCTTGTCCGTACAAGAGACCCAGTACTTC; CDR3 protein: CASSLSVQETQYF
J gene: TRBJ2-1; D gene: TRBD1; V gene: TRBV6-6; clone size: few; CDR3 DNA: TGTGCCAGCGGGCCCCAGGGGGACGTTAAGAATGAGCAGTTCTTC; CDR3 protein: CASGPQGDVKNEQFF
J gene: TRBJ2-7; D gene: TRBD1; V gene: TRBV5-1; clone size: NA; CDR3 DNA: TGCGCCAGCAGCTGGGGACAGGGGAACGAGCAGTACTTC; CDR3 protein: CASSWGQGNEQYF
J gene: TRBJ2-3; D gene: NA; V gene: TRBV11-2; clone size: NA; CDR3 DNA: TGTGCCAGCAGCTTACGACCAGCGGGTTCGCAGTATTTT; CDR3 protein: CASSLRPAGSQYF
J gene: TRBJ2-1; D gene: NA; V gene: TRBV2; clone size: few; CDR3 DNA: TGTGCCAGCAGTGACAACGGGCAGTTCTTC; CDR3 protein: CASSDNGQFF
J gene: TRBJ1-1; D gene: NA; V gene: TRBV7-7; clone size: NA; CDR3 DNA: TGTGCTAGCAGCAGAGACAGAAACACTGAAGCTTTCTTT; CDR3 protein: CASSRDRNTEAFF
J gene: TRBJ2-7; D gene: NA; V gene: TRBV19; clone size: NA; CDR3 DNA: TGTGCCACCTCGTATGACAGGAACTACGAGCAGTACTTC; CDR3 protein: CATSYDRNYEQYF
J gene: TRBJ1-2; D gene: TRBD1; V gene: TRBV28; clone size: NA; CDR3 DNA: TGTGCCAGCAGTACAACTTCGGGGACAGTCCTTCTCTATGGCTACACCTTC; CDR3 protein: CASSTTSGTVLLYGYTF
J gene: TRBJ2-3; D gene: TRBD1; V gene: TRBV2; clone size: NA; CDR3 DNA: TGTGCCAGCCGGACAGGGGTTTCCACGCGATATCAGTATTTT; CDR3 protein: CASRTGVSTRYQYF
J gene: TRBJ2-2; D gene: NA; V gene: TRBV7-2; clone size: NA; CDR3 DNA: TGTGCCAGCAGCAGTTATTCCGGGTCTCTAACCGGGGAGCTGTTTTTT; CDR3 protein: CASSSYSGSLTGELFF
J gene: TRBJ2-3; D gene: NA; V gene: TRBV9; clone size: NA; CDR3 DNA: TGTGCCAGCAGCGTAGCTGTCAGCACAGATACGCAGTATTTT; CDR3 protein: CASSVAVSTDTQYF
J gene: TRBJ2-3; D gene: TRBD1; V gene: TRBV5-1; clone size: NA; CDR3 DNA: TGCGCCAGCAGCCCCCTGACAGGGGGGGAAGATACGCAGTATTTT; CDR3 protein: CASSPLTGGEDTQYF
J gene: TRBJ2-1; D gene: NA; V gene: TRBV19; clone size: NA; CDR3 DNA: TGTGCCAGTAGTATTGGCGGGATCTTTATCAATGAGCAGTTCTTC; CDR3 protein: CASSIGGIFINEQFF
J gene: TRBJ1-2; D gene: NA; V gene: TRBV30; clone size: NA; CDR3 DNA: TGTGCCTGGAGTGTGAGTAGCAGTTTACCTCTCGGCTACACCTTC; CDR3 protein: CAWSVSSSLPLGYTF
J gene: TRBJ1-2; D gene: NA; V gene: TRBV7-9; clone size: NA; CDR3 DNA: TGTGCCAGCATCCCTAATGAATTTGGCTACACCTTC; CDR3 protein: CASIPNEFGYTF
J gene: TRBJ1-1; D gene: TRBD1; V gene: TRBV7-3; clone size: NA; CDR3 DNA: TGTGCCAGCAGACTGACAGGGGGCAGGACTGAAGCTTTCTTT; CDR3 protein: CASRLTGGRTEAFF
J gene: TRBJ2-5; D gene: TRBD2; V gene: TRBV7-9; clone size: few; CDR3 DNA: TGTGCCAGCAGCGCCGGGACTAGCGAGCAAGAGACCCAGTACTTC; CDR3 protein: CASSAGTSEQETQYF
J gene: TRBJ2-1; D gene: TRBD1; V gene: TRBV7-9; clone size: NA; CDR3 DNA: TGTTCCAGCAGCTTTACAGGGGTTGGGAACAATGAGCAGTTCTTC; CDR3 protein: CSSSFTGVGNNEQFF
J gene: TRBJ2-7; D gene: NA; V gene: TRBV10-3; clone size: NA; CDR3 DNA: TGTGCCATAGGACAGAGAAACGAGCAGTACTTC; CDR3 protein: CAIGQRNEQYF
J gene: TRBJ2-2; D gene: NA; V gene: TRBV5-1; clone size: NA; CDR3 DNA: TGCGCCAGCAGCCCCCGGGACATTAACACCGGGGAGCTGTTTTTT; CDR3 protein: CASSPRDINTGELFF
J gene: TRBJ2-7; D gene: TRBD1; V gene: TRBV27; clone size: NA; CDR3 DNA: TGTGCCAGCAGTTTCGTGGAGAACAGGGGGCGAAGCGAGCAGTACTTC; CDR3 protein: CASSFVENRGRSEQYF
J gene: TRBJ1-2; D gene: NA; V gene: TRBV19; clone size: NA; CDR3 DNA: TGTGCCAGTAGTCCAGGGGTAGGCTATGGCTACACCTTC; CDR3 protein: CASSPGVGYGYTF
J gene: TRBJ1-5; D gene: TRBD1; V gene: TRBV5-6; clone size: NA; CDR3 DNA: TGTGCCAGCAGTTATGGACAGGGCAATCAGCCCCAGCATTTT; CDR3 protein: CASSYGQGNQPQHF
J gene: TRBJ2-5; D gene: TRBD2; V gene: TRBV7-3; clone size: NA; CDR3 DNA: TGTGCCAGCAGCCCCTCAAGCGGGGGCGGGATAGAGACCCAGTACTTC; CDR3 protein: CASSPSSGGGIETQYF
J gene: TRBJ1-1; D gene: NA; V gene: TRBV5-6; clone size: NA; CDR3 DNA: TGTGCCAGCAGCCTAAACTTCGGGGGGATCGACACTGAAGCTTTCTTT; CDR3 protein: CASSLNFGGIDTEAFF
J gene: TRBJ1-1; D gene: TRBD1; V gene: TRBV9; clone size: NA; CDR3 DNA: TGTGCCAGCAGCCCTTCCCAGTACAGGGGGCCCATGAACACTGAAGCTTTCTTT; CDR3 protein: CASSPSQYRGPMNTEAFF
J gene: TRBJ2-1; D gene: TRBD2; V gene: TRBV30; clone size: few; CDR3 DNA: TGTGCCTGGAGTGGGGGGGGCTACAATGAGCAGTTCTTC; CDR3 protein: CAWSGGGYNEQFF
J gene: TRBJ2-7; D gene: NA; V gene: TRBV5-5; clone size: NA; CDR3 DNA: TGTGCCAGCAGCTTGGAACAGGATATTTACGAGCAGTACTTC; CDR3 protein: CASSLEQDIYEQYF
J gene: TRBJ2-1; D gene: TRBD1; V gene: TRBV19; clone size: NA; CDR3 DNA: TGTGCCAGTAGTTCCGGGACAGGTAACTACAATGAGCAGTTCTTC; CDR3 protein: CASSSGTGNYNEQFF
J gene: TRBJ2-2; D gene: NA; V gene: TRBV28; clone size: few; CDR3 DNA: TGTGCCAGCAGCTCGACAGCCACCGGGGAGCTGTTTTTT; CDR3 protein: CASSSTATGELFF
J gene: TRBJ2-5; D gene: NA; V gene: TRBV5-4; clone size: NA; CDR3 DNA: TGTGCCAGCAGCTCCCCCCGCCAAGAGACCCAGTACTTC; CDR3 protein: CASSSPRQETQYF
J gene: TRBJ2-3; D gene: NA; V gene: TRBV6-1; clone size: NA; CDR3 DNA: TGTGCCAGCAGTGGCACAAGGAGAGATACGCAGTATTTT; CDR3 protein: CASSGTRRDTQYF
J gene: TRBJ2-1; D gene: NA; V gene: TRBV25-1; clone size: NA; CDR3 DNA: TGTGCCAGCAGTGAATATTATCTCAATGAGCAGTTCTTC; CDR3 protein: CASSEYYLNEQFF
J gene: TRBJ1-1; D gene: TRBD1; V gene: TRBV19; clone size: NA; CDR3 DNA: TGTGCCGTAGGGGGACAGGGGGCACCTGAAGCTTTCTTT; CDR3 protein: CAVGGQGAPEAFF
J gene: TRBJ2-7; D gene: TRBD2; V gene: TRBV7-9; clone size: NA; CDR3 DNA: TGTTCCAGCAGCCCGGCGGGAGAAATCGAGCAGTACTTC; CDR3 protein: CSSSPAGEIEQYF
J gene: TRBJ1-4; D gene: NA; V gene: TRBV19; clone size: few; CDR3 DNA: TGTGCCAGTAGTTCAGATGCAACTAATGAAAAACTGTTTTTT; CDR3 protein: CASSSDATNEKLFF
J gene: TRBJ1-1; D gene: NA; V gene: TRBV19; clone size: NA; CDR3 DNA: TGTGCCAGTAGTATTTCGGTGAACACTGAAGCTTTCTTT; CDR3 protein: CASSISVNTEAFF
J gene: TRBJ1-2; D gene: TRBD1; V gene: TRBV6-5; clone size: NA; CDR3 DNA: TGTGCCAGCAGTTCCCGCGACAGGGTACACACCTTC; CDR3 protein: CASSSRDRVHTF
J gene: TRBJ2-1; D gene: TRBD2; V gene: TRBV5-8; clone size: NA; CDR3 DNA: TGTGCCAGCAGCCCGCCGACTAGCGGGAGTGATGAGCAGTTCTTC; CDR3 protein: CASSPPTSGSDEQFF
J gene: TRBJ1-1; D gene: TRBD1; V gene: TRBV19; clone size: NA; CDR3 DNA: TGTGCCAGTAGTACAGGACAGGAGGGCGCTGAAGCTTTCTTT; CDR3 protein: CASSTGQEGAEAFF
J gene: TRBJ2-5; D gene: TRBD2; V gene: TRBV28; clone size: NA; CDR3 DNA: TGTGCCAGCAGAATATCGGGAGGACAAGAGACCCAGTACTTC; CDR3 protein: CASRISGGQETQYF
J gene: TRBJ2-7; D gene: TRBD1; V gene: TRBV6-1; clone size: NA; CDR3 DNA: TGTGCCAGCAGTGAATCATTCAGCGGACAGGGACTCTACGAGCAGTACTTC; CDR3 protein: CASSESFSGQGLYEQYF
J gene: TRBJ2-2; D gene: NA; V gene: TRBV6-4; clone size: NA; CDR3 DNA: TGTGCCAGCAGTGAACCTAGCAACACCGGGGAGCTGTTTTTT; CDR3 protein: CASSEPSNTGELFF
J gene: TRBJ1-1; D gene: TRBD1; V gene: TRBV18; clone size: NA; CDR3 DNA: TGTGCCAGCTCACCATTGGACAGGGGGGCGAACACTGAAGCTTTCTTT; CDR3 protein: CASSPLDRGANTEAFF
J gene: TRBJ1-1; D gene: NA; V gene: TRBV30; clone size: few; CDR3 DNA: TGTGCCTGGACGGGAGGGGGCACTGAAGCTTTCTTT; CDR3 protein: CAWTGGGTEAFF
J gene: TRBJ2-1; D gene: NA; V gene: TRBV30; clone size: few; CDR3 DNA: TGTGCCTGGAGTGTTTCATTCCCTGGGCTAGCGCGCTCCTACAATGAGCAGTTCTTC; CDR3 protein: CAWSVSFPGLARSYNEQFF
J gene: TRBJ2-1; D gene: NA; V gene: TRBV6-1; clone size: few; CDR3 DNA: TGTGCCAGCAGTGTTATAGGGGGATACAATGAGCAGTTCTTC; CDR3 protein: CASSVIGGYNEQFF
J gene: TRBJ2-7; D gene: NA; V gene: TRBV11-2; clone size: once; CDR3 DNA: TGTGCCAGCAGCGCGGGTTACTACGAGCAGTACTTC; CDR3 protein: CASSAGYYEQYF
J gene: TRBJ2-3; D gene: TRBD2; V gene: TRBV10-1; clone size: few; CDR3 DNA: TGCGCCAGCAGTCCCGCTAGCGGGAACATAGATACGCAGTATTTT; CDR3 protein: CASSPASGNIDTQYF
J gene: TRBJ2-7; D gene: NA; V gene: TRBV27; clone size: NA; CDR3 DNA: TGTGCCAGCAGTTTCGGGGTAAGGGCATCCGAGCAGTACTTC; CDR3 protein: CASSFGVRASEQYF
J gene: TRBJ2-2; D gene: TRBD1; V gene: TRBV5-4; clone size: NA; CDR3 DNA: TGTGCCAGCAGCCCGGGACAGCAAGCGAACACCGGGGAGCTGTTTTTT; CDR3 protein: CASSPGQQANTGELFF
J gene: TRBJ1-2; D gene: NA; V gene: TRBV10-3; clone size: NA; CDR3 DNA: TGTGCCACCACCCTCCCGGGGGAAGGCTACACCTTC; CDR3 protein: CATTLPGEGYTF
J gene: TRBJ2-3; D gene: NA; V gene: TRBV7-5; clone size: NA; CDR3 DNA: TGTGCCAGAAGCTTACTAGCGGGAGTAAGAGATACGCAGTATTTT; CDR3 protein: CARSLLAGVRDTQYF
J gene: TRBJ2-7; D gene: TRBD2; V gene: TRBV5-1; clone size: NA; CDR3 DNA: TGCGCCAGCAGCCCGTTCCTACTAGCGGAGGGATCCTACGAGCAGTACTTC; CDR3 protein: CASSPFLLAEGSYEQYF
J gene: TRBJ1-2; D gene: TRBD1; V gene: TRBV2; clone size: NA; CDR3 DNA: TGTGCCAGCAGTGCAGGGGGAAACTATGGCTACACCTTC; CDR3 protein: CASSAGGNYGYTF
J gene: TRBJ2-7; D gene: TRBD2; V gene: TRBV7-9; clone size: NA; CDR3 DNA: TGTTCCAGCAGCTTATACCAGCGGGAAAACGAGCAGTACTTC; CDR3 protein: CSSSLYQRENEQYF